This TCR beta chain was captured in a study of blood T cells in healthy people across ages. Whole-study results and caveats: Without sorted subsets, naive and antigen-experienced compartments could not be conclusively compared. A roughly linear age-dependent decrease characterized TCR beta diversity per million T cells.

V was trimmed by 6 bases and J by 1 base, leaving 12 bases between them. Germline loops: CDR1 MNHEY, CDR2 SVGAGI. The CDR3 runs to 14 residues. Investigators took about 9.4 milliliters of peripheral blood from every donor. Samples each yielded at least 5 micrograms of total RNA. A second PCR, run for 7 to 11 cycles, used a sample-barcoded 5' primer plus a J-beta primer mix. TCRdb used MiXCR to reprocess the 5' RACE reads, holding one entry per CDR3 protein. This table holds roughly 1.9 million distinct CDR3 sequences, about two fifths found once. There are a few counts of this clonotype. Its antigen is undetermined.

The J gene is TRBJ1-2, the V gene TRBV6-5, with D possibly matching TRBD1 (5 bases). This clonotype was obtained from a human donor in good health. Material for sequencing was blood. DNA of the CDR3: TGTGCCAGCAGACAGACAGATGATAACTATGGCTACACCTTC. This encodes CASRQTDDNYGYTF.